This T cell receptor beta chain was identified during a study of spatial heterogeneity in lung cancer. Background on the study: Detection consistently yielded more beta chains than alpha chains.

This clonotype was seen many times. A library prepared for alpha chains yielded this beta chain as an off-target read; its size is of little meaning. Every TCR cDNA molecule bore a unique molecular identifier. TCRdb reprocessed the 5' RACE reads with MiXCR, giving one entry per CDR3 protein. The table shows approximately 11,000 distinct CDR3 sequences, with 3.5% to 4% occurring only once. Time point defined: sample taken at primary tumor resection. Whole RNA, isolated from tumor, nontumor lung or frozen PBMC, was sequenced without prior sorting. V lost 1 base and J 7 bases, leaving 19 bases between the germline ends. The V gene's germline CDR1 is SQVTM and CDR2 ANQGSEA. The CDR3 spans 15 residues.

This receptor was taken from a male donor with early-stage non-small cell lung cancer. The chain links TRBV29-1 to TRBJ1-2, with D tentatively TRBD1 (5 bases). The source material was normal lung tissue next to the tumor, sampled at surgery. CDR3 sequence: CSVEGFGGSLGGYTF. In DNA, the CDR3 is TGCAGCGTTGAAGGTTTCGGGGGTTCATTAGGTGGCTACACCTTC.